This entry lists 9 T cell receptor beta chains sequenced from one sample in a study of blood T cell repertoires in COVID-19. Method: immunoSEQ multiplex PCR; TCRdb's copy keeps in-frame clones and lacks some. The sample yields some 340,000 clones, more than 85% seen once. The sequencing input was PBMCs or T cells enriched from blood (not recorded which). The receptors derive from a woman aged 25 to 39 who had been exposed to COVID-19.

The J gene is TRBJ1-3, the V gene TRBV7-7; maybe TRBD1 (6 bases). Trimming cost V 1 base and J 4 bases, with 17 bases left between them. Per germline, CDR1 SSHAT and CDR2 FNYEAQ (reference sequence). The CDR3 runs 17 residues. For the CDR3, the DNA is TGTGCCAGCAGCTTAGAAACCCACCCAGGGGTGGGAAACACCATATATTTT. This gives the protein CASSLETHPGVGNTIYF. Filled out from reference TRBV7-7 and TRBJ1-3, the complete variable domain reads GAGVSQSPRYKVTKRGQDVTLRCDPISSHATLYWYQQALGQGPEFLTYFNYEAQPDKSGLPSDRFSAERPEGSISTLTIQRTEQRDSAMYRCASSLETHPGVGNTIYFGEGSWLTVV.

A note on this clone: This CDR3 is also generated by other DNA sequences in the sample. As DNA, the CDR3 is TGTGCCTGGAGTGTACGGGGGGAAAAACTGTTTTTT. It translates to CAWSVRGEKLFF. The chain has TRBV30 and TRBJ1-4, with D perhaps TRBD1 (5 bases). V lost 0 bases and J 8 bases, leaving 7 bases between the germline ends. Germline V gene data show CDR1 as GTSNPN and CDR2 as SVGIG (reference sequence). The CDR3 loop spans 12 amino acids.

This chain connects TRBV7-3 to TRBJ2-3, with 7 bases fitting TRBD2. This CDR3 is 18 amino acids long. Germline assignment: CDR1 SGHTA and CDR2 FQGTGA. V trimming: 2 bases; J trimming: 0 bases; junction bases outside the gene matches: 11. Written as DNA, the CDR3 is TGTGCCAGCAGCTTAGTCGTCGGGGGGTCTGCTAGCACAGATACGCAGTATTTT. Amino acids: CASSLVVGGSASTDTQYF.

This CDR3 reads CASSPQAPGNQPQHF. DNA of the CDR3: TGTGCCAGCAGTCCCCAGGCCCCGGGCAATCAGCCCCAGCATTTT. The chain is built from TRBV7-9 and TRBJ1-5; D gene ambiguous. Germline CDR1 reads SEHNR; CDR2 reads FQNEAQ (reference sequence). V shed 6 bases and J shed 2 bases, with 14 bases lying between them. The CDR3 contains 15 residues.

This chain uses TRBV24-1 with TRBJ2-7; 7 nucleotides line up with TRBD1. CDR3 length: 13 amino acids. Germline loops: CDR1 KGHDR, CDR2 SFDVKD. Trimming cost V 4 bases and J 6 bases; bases outside gene matches: 5. As DNA, the CDR3 is TGTGCCACCAGTGACCGGACAGGACTCGAGCAGTACTTC. Its protein is CATSDRTGLEQYF.

This chain links TRBV7-9 with TRBJ1-1; D gene uncertain. V was cut by 5 bases and J by 1 base, with 8 bases left in between. CDR3 length equals 13 residues. The germline V gene encodes CDR1 SEHNR and CDR2 FQNEAQ (reference sequence). The CDR3 DNA reads as TGTGCCAGCAGCCTCCCCCCGAACACTGAAGCTTTCTTT. It yields the protein CASSLPPNTEAFF.

The sample holds one count of this clone. The rearrangement joins TRBV7-9 to TRBJ2-1; 7 bases agree with TRBD2. This CDR3 has 14 residues. V lost 5 bases and J lost 7; bases outside the gene matches: 8. Germline values: CDR1 SEHNR, CDR2 FQNEAQ (reference sequence). The CDR3 sequence: CASSRTRLANEQFF. In DNA form, the CDR3 reads TGTGCCAGCAGCCGTACCCGACTAGCAAATGAGCAGTTCTTC.

The rearrangement uses TRBV3-1 (or the pseudogene TRBV3-2) and TRBJ1-2; 11 bases align to TRBD1. The CDR3 sequence is 18 residues long. Germline values: CDR1 LGHDT, CDR2 YNNKEL (reference sequence). With 2 bases clipped from V and 5 bases from J, the junction kept 13 bases outside the gene matches. The CDR3 is CASSQTPGQGATQYGYTF. The DNA for the CDR3 is TGTGCCAGCAGCCAAACCCCCGGACAGGGGGCGACTCAGTATGGCTACACCTTC.

The chain couples TRBV19 to TRBJ1-2, with TRBD1 matching 9 bases. V shed 2 bases and J 2 bases; nucleotides not matched to a gene: 9. The germline V gene encodes CDR1 LNHDA and CDR2 SQIVND (reference sequence). The CDR3 is 17 amino acids. CDR3 sequence: CASSIRGEDRGNYGYTF. Written as DNA, the CDR3 is TGTGCCAGTAGTATAAGAGGAGAGGACAGGGGAAACTATGGCTACACCTTC.